This T cell receptor beta chain was recovered during a study of CD8 T cells in Susac syndrome. After extraction with the RNeasy kit, roughly 0.45 to 1 ug of the RNA was reverse transcribed using random hexamers. TCRdb reprocessed the immunoSEQ multiplex PCR reads via MiXCR and lists one record per CDR3 protein. This table holds about 190,000 distinct CDR3 sequences, almost 96% found once. Germline CDR1 MNHEY, CDR2 SVGAGI. The CDR3 runs 15 residues. V was pared by 6 bases and J by 7 bases, with 6 bases of the junction left unmatched. This chain connects TRBV6-5 to TRBJ2-2; TRBD2 aligns across 12 bases. The source of this sequence is a human donor with Susac syndrome. Specimen: CD4+ T cells from PBMCs. CDR3 loop: CASSLGLAGFGELFF. The CDR3 nucleotides are TGTGCCAGCAGCCTTGGACTAGCGGGGTTCGGGGAGCTGTTTTTT.